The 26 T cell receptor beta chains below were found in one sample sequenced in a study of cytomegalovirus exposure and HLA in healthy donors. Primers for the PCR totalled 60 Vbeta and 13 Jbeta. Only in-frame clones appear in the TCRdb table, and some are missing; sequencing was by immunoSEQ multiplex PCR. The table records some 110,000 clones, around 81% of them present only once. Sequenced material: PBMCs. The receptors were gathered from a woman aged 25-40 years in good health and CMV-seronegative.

This CDR3 is CASRELASYNEQFF. The CDR3 DNA reads as TGTGCCAGCAGGGAACTAGCTTCCTACAATGAGCAGTTCTTC. The chain combines TRBV27 with TRBJ2-1, with TRBD2 as a possible D gene (6 bases). The CDR3 length is 14 residues. From germline, CDR1 is MNHEY and CDR2 SMNVEV (reference sequence). V was trimmed by 6 bases and J by 1 base, leaving 10 bases between them.

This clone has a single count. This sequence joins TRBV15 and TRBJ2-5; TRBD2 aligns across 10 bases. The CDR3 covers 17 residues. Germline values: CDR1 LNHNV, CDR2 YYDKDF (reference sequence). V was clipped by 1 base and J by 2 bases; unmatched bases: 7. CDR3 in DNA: TGTGCCACCAGCAGAGGGGGGGCTAGCGGGGGTCAAGAGACCCAGTACTTC. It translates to CATSRGGASGGQETQYF.

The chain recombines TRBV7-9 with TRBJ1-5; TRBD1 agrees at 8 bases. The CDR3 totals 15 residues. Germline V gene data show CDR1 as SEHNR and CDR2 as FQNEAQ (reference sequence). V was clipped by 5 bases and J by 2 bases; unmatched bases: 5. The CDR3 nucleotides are TGTGCCAGCAGCCGAGGGACAGGTCGCAATCAGCCCCAGCATTTT. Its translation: CASSRGTGRNQPQHF.

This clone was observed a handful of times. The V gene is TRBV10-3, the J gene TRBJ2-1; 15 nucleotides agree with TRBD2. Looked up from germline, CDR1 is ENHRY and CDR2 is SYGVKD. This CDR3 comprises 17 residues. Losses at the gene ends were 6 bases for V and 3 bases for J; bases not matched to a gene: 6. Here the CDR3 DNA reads TGTGCCATCAGGGGGACTAGCGGGAGGCCAATCTACAATGAGCAGTTCTTC. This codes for CAIRGTSGRPIYNEQFF.

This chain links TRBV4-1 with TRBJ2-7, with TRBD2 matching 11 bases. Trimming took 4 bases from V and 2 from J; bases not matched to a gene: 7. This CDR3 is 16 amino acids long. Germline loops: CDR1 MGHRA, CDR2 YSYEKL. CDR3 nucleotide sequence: TGCGCCAGCAGCCCGAAACTAGCGGGGGCTACCTACGAGCAGTACTTC. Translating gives CASSPKLAGATYEQYF.

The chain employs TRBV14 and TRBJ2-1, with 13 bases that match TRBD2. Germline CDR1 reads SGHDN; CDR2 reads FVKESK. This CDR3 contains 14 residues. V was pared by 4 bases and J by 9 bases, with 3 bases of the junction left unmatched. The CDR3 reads CASSRTSGSAEQFF. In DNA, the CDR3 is TGTGCCAGCAGCCGGACTAGCGGGAGTGCTGAGCAGTTCTTC.

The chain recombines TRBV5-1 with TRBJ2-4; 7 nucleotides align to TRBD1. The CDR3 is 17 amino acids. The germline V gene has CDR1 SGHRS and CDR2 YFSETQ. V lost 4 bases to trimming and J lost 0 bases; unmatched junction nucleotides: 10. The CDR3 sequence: CASSDGQASLAKNIQYF. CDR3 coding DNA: TGCGCCAGCAGCGATGGACAGGCGTCACTAGCCAAAAACATTCAGTACTTC.

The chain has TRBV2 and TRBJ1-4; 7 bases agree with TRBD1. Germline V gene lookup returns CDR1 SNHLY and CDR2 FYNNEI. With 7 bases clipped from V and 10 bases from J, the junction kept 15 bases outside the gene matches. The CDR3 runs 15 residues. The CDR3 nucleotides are TGTGCCAGCAAGAGTCTCGGGACAGTATCTTCAAAACTGTTTTTT. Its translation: CASKSLGTVSSKLFF.

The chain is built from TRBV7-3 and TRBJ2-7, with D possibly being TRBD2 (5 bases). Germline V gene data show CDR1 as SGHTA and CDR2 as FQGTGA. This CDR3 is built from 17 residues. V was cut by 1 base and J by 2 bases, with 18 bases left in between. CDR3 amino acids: CASSLSGFGEFPYEQYF. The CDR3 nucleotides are TGTGCCAGCAGCTTAAGCGGGTTCGGCGAATTTCCCTACGAGCAGTACTTC.

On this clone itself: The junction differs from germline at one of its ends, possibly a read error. CDR3 residues: CASSQDQALAGVHF. The CDR3, as DNA: TGCGCCAGCAGCCAAGATCAGGCACTAGCGGGAGTGCACTTC. This chain links TRBV4-1 with TRBJ2-7; 11 bases line up with TRBD2. The CDR3 covers 14 residues. The germline CDR1 and CDR2 sequences are MGHRA and YSYEKL.

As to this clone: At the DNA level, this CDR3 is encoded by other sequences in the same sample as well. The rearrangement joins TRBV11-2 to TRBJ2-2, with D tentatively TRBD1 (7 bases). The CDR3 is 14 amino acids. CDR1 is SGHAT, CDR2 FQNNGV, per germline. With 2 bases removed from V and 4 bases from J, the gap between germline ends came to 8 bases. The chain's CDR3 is CASSLQGGTGELFF. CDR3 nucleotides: TGTGCCAGCAGCTTACAGGGGGGCACCGGGGAGCTGTTTTTT.

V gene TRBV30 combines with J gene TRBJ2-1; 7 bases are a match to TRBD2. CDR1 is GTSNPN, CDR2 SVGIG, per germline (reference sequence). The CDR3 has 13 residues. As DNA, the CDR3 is TGTGCTTGCCGGCGGGCGGGAGCGAATGAGCAGTTCTTC. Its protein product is CACRRAGANEQFF.

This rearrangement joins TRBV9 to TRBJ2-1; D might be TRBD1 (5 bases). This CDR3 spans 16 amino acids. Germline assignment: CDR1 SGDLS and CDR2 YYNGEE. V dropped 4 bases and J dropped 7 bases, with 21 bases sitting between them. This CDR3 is CASSSPPRQLKNEQFF. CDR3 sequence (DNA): TGTGCCAGCAGCTCCCCCCCCAGACAGTTAAAGAATGAGCAGTTCTTC.

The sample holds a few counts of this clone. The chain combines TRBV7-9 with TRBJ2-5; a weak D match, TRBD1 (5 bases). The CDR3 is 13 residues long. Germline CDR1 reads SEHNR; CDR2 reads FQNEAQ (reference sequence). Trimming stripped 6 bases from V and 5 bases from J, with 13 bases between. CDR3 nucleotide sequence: TGTGCCAGCAGATCACAGGTGGCGGAGACCCAGTACTTC. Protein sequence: CASRSQVAETQYF.

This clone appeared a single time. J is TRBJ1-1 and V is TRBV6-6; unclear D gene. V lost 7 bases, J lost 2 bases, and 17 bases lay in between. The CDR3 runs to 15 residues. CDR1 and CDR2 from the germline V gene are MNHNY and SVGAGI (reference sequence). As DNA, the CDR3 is TGTGCCAGCACCGTCGGACGGGAACGAAACACTGAAGCTTTCTTT. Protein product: CASTVGRERNTEAFF.

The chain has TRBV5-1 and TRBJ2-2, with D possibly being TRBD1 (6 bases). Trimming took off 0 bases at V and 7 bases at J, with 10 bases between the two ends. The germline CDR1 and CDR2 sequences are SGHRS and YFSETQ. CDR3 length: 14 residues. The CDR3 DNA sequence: TGCGCCAGCAGCTTGGACAGGGATTACGGGGAGCTGTTTTTT. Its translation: CASSLDRDYGELFF. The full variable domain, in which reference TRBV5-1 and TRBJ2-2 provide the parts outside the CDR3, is KAGVTQTPRYLIKTRGQQVTLSCSPISGHRSVSWYQQTPGQGLQFLFEYFSETQRNKGNFPGRFSGRQFSNSRSEMNVSTLELGDSALYLCASSLDRDYGELFFGEGSRLTVL.

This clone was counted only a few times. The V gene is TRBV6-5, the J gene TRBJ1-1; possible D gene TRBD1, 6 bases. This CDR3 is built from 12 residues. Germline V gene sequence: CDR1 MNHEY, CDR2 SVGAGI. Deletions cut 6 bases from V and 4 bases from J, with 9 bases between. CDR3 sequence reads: CASSQDSTEAFF. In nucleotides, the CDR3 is TGTGCCAGCAGCCAGGACAGCACTGAAGCTTTCTTT.

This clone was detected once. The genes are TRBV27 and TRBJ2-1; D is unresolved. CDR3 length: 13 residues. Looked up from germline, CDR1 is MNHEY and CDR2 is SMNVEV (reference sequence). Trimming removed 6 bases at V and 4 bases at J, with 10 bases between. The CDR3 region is CASSEGRYNEQFF. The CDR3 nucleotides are TGTGCCAGCAGCGAAGGCAGGTACAATGAGCAGTTCTTC.

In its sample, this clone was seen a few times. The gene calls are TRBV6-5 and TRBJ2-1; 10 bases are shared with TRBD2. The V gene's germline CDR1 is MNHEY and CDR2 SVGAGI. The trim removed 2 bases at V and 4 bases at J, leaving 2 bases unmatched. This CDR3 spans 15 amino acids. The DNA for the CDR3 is TGTGCCAGCAGTTACGGGACTAGCGCTTACAATGAGCAGTTCTTC. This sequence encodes CASSYGTSAYNEQFF.

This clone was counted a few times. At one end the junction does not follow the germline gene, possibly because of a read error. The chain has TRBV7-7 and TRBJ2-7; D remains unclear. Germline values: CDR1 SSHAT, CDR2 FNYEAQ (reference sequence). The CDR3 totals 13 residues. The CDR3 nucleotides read TGTGCTAGCAGCTTAGACAATCGCTACGAGCAGTACTTC. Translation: CASSLDNRYEQYF.

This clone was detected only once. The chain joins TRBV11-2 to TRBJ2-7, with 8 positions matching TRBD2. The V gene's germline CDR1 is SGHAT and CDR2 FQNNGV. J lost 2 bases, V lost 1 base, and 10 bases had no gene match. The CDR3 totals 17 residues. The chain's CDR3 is CASSLVGPGGGTYEQYF. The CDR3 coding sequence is TGTGCCAGCAGCTTAGTGGGCCCCGGGGGGGGAACCTACGAGCAGTACTTC.

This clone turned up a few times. CDR3 region: CASSLQGAGNTIYF. The CDR3 nucleotides are TGTGCCAGCAGCTTACAGGGGGCTGGAAACACCATATATTTT. The chain employs TRBV7-2 and TRBJ1-3, with 7 bases matching TRBD1. The ends lost 2 bases at V and 2 bases at J; junction bases unmatched: 0. The CDR3 is 14 amino acids. Germline lookup yields CDR1 SGHTA and CDR2 FQGNSA.

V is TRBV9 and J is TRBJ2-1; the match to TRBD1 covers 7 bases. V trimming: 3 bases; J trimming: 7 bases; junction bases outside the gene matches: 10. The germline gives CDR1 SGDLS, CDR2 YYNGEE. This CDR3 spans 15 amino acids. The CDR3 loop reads CASSAYRGPGNEQFF. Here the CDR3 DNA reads TGTGCCAGCAGCGCCTATAGGGGGCCGGGTAATGAGCAGTTCTTC.

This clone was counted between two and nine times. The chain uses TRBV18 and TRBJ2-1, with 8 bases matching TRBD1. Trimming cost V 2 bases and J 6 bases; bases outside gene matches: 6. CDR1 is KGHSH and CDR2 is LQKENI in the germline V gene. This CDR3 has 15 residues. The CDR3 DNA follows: TGTGCCAGCTCACCAAGACAGGGGTCTACCAATGAGCAGTTCTTC. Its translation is CASSPRQGSTNEQFF.

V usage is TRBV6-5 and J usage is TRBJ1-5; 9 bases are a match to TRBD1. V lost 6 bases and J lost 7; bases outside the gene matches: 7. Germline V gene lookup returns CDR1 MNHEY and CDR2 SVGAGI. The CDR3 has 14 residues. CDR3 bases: TGTGCCAGCAGCACAGGGGGCTCACGGCAGCCCCAGCATTTT. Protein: CASSTGGSRQPQHF.

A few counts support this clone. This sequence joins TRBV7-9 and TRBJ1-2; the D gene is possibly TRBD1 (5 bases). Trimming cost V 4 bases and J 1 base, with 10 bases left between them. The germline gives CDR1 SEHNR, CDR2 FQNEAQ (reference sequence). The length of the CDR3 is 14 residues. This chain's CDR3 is CASSWGGSNYGYTF. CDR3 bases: TGTGCCAGCAGCTGGGGGGGGAGTAACTATGGCTACACCTTC.